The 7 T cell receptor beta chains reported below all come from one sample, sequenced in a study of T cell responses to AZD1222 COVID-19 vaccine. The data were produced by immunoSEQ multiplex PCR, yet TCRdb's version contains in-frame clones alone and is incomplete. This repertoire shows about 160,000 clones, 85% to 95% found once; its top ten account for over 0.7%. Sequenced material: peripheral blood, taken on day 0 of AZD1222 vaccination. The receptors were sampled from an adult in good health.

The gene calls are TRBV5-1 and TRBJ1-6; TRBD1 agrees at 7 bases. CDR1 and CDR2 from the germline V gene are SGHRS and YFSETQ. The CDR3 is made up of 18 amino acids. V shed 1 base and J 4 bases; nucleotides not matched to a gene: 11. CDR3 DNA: TGCGCCAGCAGCTTGTATGTTATCGGACAGGTTTATAATTCACCCCTCCACTTT. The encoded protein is CASSLYVIGQVYNSPLHF.

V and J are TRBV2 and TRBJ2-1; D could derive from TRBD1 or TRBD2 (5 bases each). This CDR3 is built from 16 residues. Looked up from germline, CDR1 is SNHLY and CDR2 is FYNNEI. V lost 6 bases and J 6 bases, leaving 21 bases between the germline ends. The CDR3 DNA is TGTGCCAGCAGGGACGAGGGGAGAGGGATGGGCAATGAGCAGTTCTTC. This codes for CASRDEGRGMGNEQFF.

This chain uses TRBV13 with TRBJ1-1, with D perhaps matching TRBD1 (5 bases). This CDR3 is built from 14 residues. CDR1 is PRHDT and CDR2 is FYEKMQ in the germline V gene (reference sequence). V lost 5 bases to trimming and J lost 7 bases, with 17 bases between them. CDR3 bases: TGTGCCAGCAGCCGAACGTTCAGGGAGGTTGAAGCTTTCTTT. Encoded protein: CASSRTFREVEAFF. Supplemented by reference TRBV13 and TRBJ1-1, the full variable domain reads AAGVIQSPRHLIKEKRETATLKCYPIPRHDTVYWYQQGPGQDPQFLISFYEKMQSDKGSIPDRFSAQQFSDYHSELNMSSLELGDSALYFCASSRTFREVEAFFGQGTRLTVV.

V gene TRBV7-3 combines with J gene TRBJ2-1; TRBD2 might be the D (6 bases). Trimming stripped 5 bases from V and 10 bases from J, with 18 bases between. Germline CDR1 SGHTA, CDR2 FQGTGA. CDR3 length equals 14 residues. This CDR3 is CASSLLSGRGEQFF. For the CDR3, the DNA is TGTGCCAGCAGCCTCCTCTCCGGGCGGGGAGAGCAGTTCTTC.

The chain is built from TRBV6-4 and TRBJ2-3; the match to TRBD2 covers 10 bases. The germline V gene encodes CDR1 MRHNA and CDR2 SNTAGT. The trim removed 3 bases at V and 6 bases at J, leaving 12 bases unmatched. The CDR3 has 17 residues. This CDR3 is CASSDSASGGAVDTQYF. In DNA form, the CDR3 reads TGTGCCAGCAGTGATTCTGCGAGCGGGGGGGCCGTTGATACGCAGTATTTT.

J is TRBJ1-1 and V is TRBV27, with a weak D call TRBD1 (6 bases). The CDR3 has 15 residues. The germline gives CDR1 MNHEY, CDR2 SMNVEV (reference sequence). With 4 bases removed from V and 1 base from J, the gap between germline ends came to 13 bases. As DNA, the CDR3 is TGTGCCAGCAGTTATGGGCGGGGACAGAACACTGAAGCTTTCTTT. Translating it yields CASSYGRGQNTEAFF.

The CDR3 region has the DNA TGTGCCAGCAGCTTACCCACGTGGGGTTCACCCCTCCACTTT. Translating it yields CASSLPTWGSPLHF. The rearrangement links TRBV7-9 to TRBJ1-6; D gene uncertain. Trimming pared 2 bases from V and 9 bases from J, leaving 11 bases between. The CDR3 extends over 14 amino acids. Germline CDR1 is SEHNR and CDR2 is FQNEAQ (reference sequence).